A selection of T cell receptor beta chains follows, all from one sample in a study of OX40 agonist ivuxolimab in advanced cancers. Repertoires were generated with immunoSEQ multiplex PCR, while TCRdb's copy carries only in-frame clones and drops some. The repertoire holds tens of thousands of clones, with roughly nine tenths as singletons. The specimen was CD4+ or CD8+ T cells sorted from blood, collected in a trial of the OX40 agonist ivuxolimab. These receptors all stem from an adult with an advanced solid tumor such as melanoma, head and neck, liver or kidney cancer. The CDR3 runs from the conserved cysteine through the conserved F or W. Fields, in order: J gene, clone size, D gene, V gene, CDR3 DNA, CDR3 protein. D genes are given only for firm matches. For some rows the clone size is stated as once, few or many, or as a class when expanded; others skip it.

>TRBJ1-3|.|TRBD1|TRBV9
TGTGCCAGCAGCGTAGCCGGGACAGGGGGAAACACCATATATTTT
CASSVAGTGGNTIYF
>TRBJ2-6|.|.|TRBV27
TGTGCCAGCAGTTTAGGTGGGGCCAACGTCCTGACTTTC
CASSLGGANVLTF
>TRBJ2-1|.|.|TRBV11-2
TGTGCCAGCAGCTTAAACAATGAGCAGTTCTTC
CASSLNNEQFF
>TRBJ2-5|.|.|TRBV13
TGTGCCAGCAGCTTAATGTTAGGGCAGCAAGAGACCCAGTACTTC
CASSLMLGQQETQYF
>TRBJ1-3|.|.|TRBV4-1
TGCGCCAGCAGCCAAGACAGTGACTCTGGAAACACCATATATTTT
CASSQDSDSGNTIYF
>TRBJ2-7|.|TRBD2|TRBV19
TGTGCCAGTAGTTGGGAGGGGCGGAACGAGCAGTACTTC
CASSWEGRNEQYF
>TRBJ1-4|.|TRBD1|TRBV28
TGTGCCAGCAGGACGACAGGGGTTAAGGAAAAACTGTTTTTT
CASRTTGVKEKLFF
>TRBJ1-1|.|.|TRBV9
TGTGCCAGCAGCGTTGGCAGGGAGGCTGAAGCTTTCTTT
CASSVGREAEAFF
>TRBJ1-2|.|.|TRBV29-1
TGCAGCGTGGGGGGTTGGGATACCGACTATGGCTACACCTTC
CSVGGWDTDYGYTF
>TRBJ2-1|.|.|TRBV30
TGTGCCTGGAGTGGGGCGCAGGCCTCCAATGAGCAGTTCTTC
CAWSGAQASNEQFF
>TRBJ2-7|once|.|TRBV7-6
TGTGCCAGCAGCTTAGCGGGGGACGGCTCCTACGAGCAGTACTTC
CASSLAGDGSYEQYF
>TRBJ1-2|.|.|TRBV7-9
TGTGCCAGCAGCTCACTTCCGGGACTGGAGGAGGGGTTTTATGGCTACACCTTC
CASSSLPGLEEGFYGYTF
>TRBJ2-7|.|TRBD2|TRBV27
TGTGCCAGCAAGATAGGGACTAGTCTATTCTACGAGCAGTACTTC
CASKIGTSLFYEQYF
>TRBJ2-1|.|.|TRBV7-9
TGTGCCAGCAGCGAGCCCGGAGGACCTGAGCAGTTCTTC
CASSEPGGPEQFF
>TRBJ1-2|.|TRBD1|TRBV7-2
TGTGCCAGCAGCCCCCGGACAGGGCCCTATGGCTACACCTTC
CASSPRTGPYGYTF
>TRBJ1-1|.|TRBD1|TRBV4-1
TGCGCCAGCAGCCAAGATCGGGGACAGCTGAACACTGAAGCTTTCTTT
CASSQDRGQLNTEAFF
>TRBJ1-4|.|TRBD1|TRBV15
TGTGCCACCAGCAGAGATCCAAGGGGGCCTAATGAAAAACTGTTTTTT
CATSRDPRGPNEKLFF
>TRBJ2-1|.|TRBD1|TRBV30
TGTGCCGGGACAGGGGGAGATCCCTACAATGAGCAGTTCTTC
CAGTGGDPYNEQFF
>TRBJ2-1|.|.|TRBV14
TGTGCCAGTCCCCGAGGTCGGAATGAGCAGTTCTTC
CASPRGRNEQFF
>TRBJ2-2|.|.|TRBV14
TGTGCCAGCAGCCAAGTAACAGGCCCGGTCACCGGGGAGCTGTTTTTT
CASSQVTGPVTGELFF
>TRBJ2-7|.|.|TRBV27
TGTGCCAGCAGGCAAGTAGGAGGGTTGAACTACGAGCAGTACTTC
CASRQVGGLNYEQYF
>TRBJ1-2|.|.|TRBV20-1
TGCAGTGCTAGGTCCGGGGGAGGCTACACCTTC
CSARSGGGYTF
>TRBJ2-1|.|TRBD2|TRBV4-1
TGCGCCAGCGGCGGCGGGGGGAGCTCCTACAATGAGCAGTTCTTC
CASGGGGSSYNEQFF
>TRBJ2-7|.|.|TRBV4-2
TGTGCCAGCAGCCAAGATCTAGGGACAATCTACGAGCAGTACTTC
CASSQDLGTIYEQYF
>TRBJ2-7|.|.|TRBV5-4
TGTGCCAGCAGCTTCGGGACGGATTCCTACGAGCAGTACTTC
CASSFGTDSYEQYF
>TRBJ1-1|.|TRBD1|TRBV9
TGTGCCAGCAGCCCGAGGTGGGGACAGGGCAACACTGAAGCTTTCTTT
CASSPRWGQGNTEAFF
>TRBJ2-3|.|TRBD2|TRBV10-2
TGCGCCAGCACCCTGACTAGCGGTAGCACAGATACGCAGTATTTT
CASTLTSGSTDTQYF
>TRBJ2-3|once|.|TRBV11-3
TGTGCCAGCAGCTTATACACAGATACGCAGTATTTT
CASSLYTDTQYF
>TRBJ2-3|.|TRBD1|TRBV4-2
TGTGCCAGCAGCCCCCGGGACAGCCTTACTACAGATACGCAGTATTTT
CASSPRDSLTTDTQYF
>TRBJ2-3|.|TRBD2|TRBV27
TGTGCCAGCAGTTTACTACTAGCGGAGGACACAGATACGCAGTATTTT
CASSLLLAEDTDTQYF
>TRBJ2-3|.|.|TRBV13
TGTGCCAGCAGCCCGGGTGGACCCACAGATACGCAGTATTTT
CASSPGGPTDTQYF
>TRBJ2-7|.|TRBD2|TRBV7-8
TGTGCCAGCAGCACCGGGACTAGCGGGGACGAGCAGTACTTC
CASSTGTSGDEQYF
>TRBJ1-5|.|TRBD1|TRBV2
TGTGCCAGCAGTCCCGGGACAGATAGCAATCAGCCCCAGCATTTT
CASSPGTDSNQPQHF
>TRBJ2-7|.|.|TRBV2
TGTGCCAGCAGTGACAGCTACGAGCAGTACTTC
CASSDSYEQYF
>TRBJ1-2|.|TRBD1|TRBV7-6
TGTGCCAGCAGCTTATTGGACAGGGATGGCTACACCTTC
CASSLLDRDGYTF
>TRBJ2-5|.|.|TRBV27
TGTGCCAGCAGTTCAATGGAGACCCAGTACTTC
CASSSMETQYF
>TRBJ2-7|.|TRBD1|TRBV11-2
TGTGCCAGCAGCTTAGAGGCAGGGGGTACCTACGAGCAGTACTTC
CASSLEAGGTYEQYF
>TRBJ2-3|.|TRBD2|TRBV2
TGTGCCAGCGCCCGAGGACTAGCGGGGGGGGCCGATACGCAGTATTTT
CASARGLAGGADTQYF
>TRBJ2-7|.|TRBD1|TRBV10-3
TGTGCCATCAGTGCTTCCCTAACAGGGGGGTACGAGCAGTACTTC
CAISASLTGGYEQYF
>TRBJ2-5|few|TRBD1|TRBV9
TGTGCCAGCAGCGGGGACAGTTCGCAAGAGACCCAGTACTTC
CASSGDSSQETQYF